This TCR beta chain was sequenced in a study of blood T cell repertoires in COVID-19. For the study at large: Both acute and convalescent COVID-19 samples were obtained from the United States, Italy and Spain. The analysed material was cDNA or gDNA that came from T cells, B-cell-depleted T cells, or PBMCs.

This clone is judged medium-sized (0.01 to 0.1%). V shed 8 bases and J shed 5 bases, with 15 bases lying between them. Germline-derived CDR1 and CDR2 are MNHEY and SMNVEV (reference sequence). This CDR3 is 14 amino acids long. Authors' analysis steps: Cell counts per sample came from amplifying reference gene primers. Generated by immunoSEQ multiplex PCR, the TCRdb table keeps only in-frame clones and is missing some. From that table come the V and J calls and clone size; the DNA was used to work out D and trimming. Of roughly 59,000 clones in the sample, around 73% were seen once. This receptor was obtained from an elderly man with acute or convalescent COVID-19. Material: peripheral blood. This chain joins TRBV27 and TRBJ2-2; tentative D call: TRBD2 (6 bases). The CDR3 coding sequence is TGTGCCAGCTGGGGCCTGCGGGATACCGGGGAGCTGTTTTTT. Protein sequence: CASWGLRDTGELFF.